What follows are 30 T cell receptor beta chains derived from one specimen sequenced in a study of identical twins. In TCRdb, the 5' RACE reads were re-called with MiXCR into one record per CDR3 protein. The table shows around 250,000 distinct CDR3 sequences, with roughly an eighth occurring only once. These data were likewise used in another study, on yellow fever vaccine responses in identical twins.

The sample was memory (CD45RO+) T cells sorted from blood. The source is a young woman in good health.

This clonotype was observed a handful of times. This chain links TRBV24-1 with TRBJ2-2, with 10 bases fitting TRBD2. V lost 7 bases and J lost 7; bases outside the gene matches: 14. The CDR3 loop spans 17 amino acids. Germline values: CDR1 KGHDR, CDR2 SFDVKD. For the CDR3, the DNA is TGTGCCACCAGCCAAAGCGGGAGGGCCCGGAGCGGCGGGGAGCTGTTTTTT. It is translated as CATSQSGRARSGGELFF.

This clonotype was seen many times. The genes are TRBV20-1 and TRBJ2-5; D is tentatively TRBD1 or TRBD2 (5 bases each). This CDR3 contains 11 residues. Germline values: CDR1 DFQATT, CDR2 SNEGSKA (reference sequence). V was clipped by 5 bases and J by 7 bases, with 11 bases between them. CDR3: CSAGDPRTQYF. The CDR3 region has the DNA TGCAGTGCTGGGGACCCCCGGACCCAGTACTTC.

This clonotype appeared a few times. This sequence joins TRBV6-2 or TRBV6-3 and TRBJ2-2; D is possibly TRBD2 (5 bases). In germline, CDR1 is MNHEY, CDR2 SVGEGT. Trimming shortened V by 5 bases and J by 6 bases, and 13 bases separated the two germline ends. This CDR3 has 14 residues. CDR3 region: CASSLRPGSGELFF. CDR3 nucleotides: TGTGCCAGCAGTCTACGGCCGGGGTCCGGGGAGCTGTTTTTT.

A few counts support this clonotype. The chain couples TRBV7-3 to TRBJ2-3, with 14 positions matching TRBD2. Germline V gene lookup returns CDR1 SGHTA and CDR2 FQGTGA. The CDR3 has 18 amino acids. The V gene end was trimmed by 1 base and the J gene end by 4 bases; junction bases not matched to a gene: 7. This CDR3 is CASSLIRLAGGFADTQYF. CDR3 in DNA: TGTGCCAGCAGCTTAATTCGACTAGCGGGGGGGTTTGCAGATACGCAGTATTTT.

This clonotype was recorded many times. J is TRBJ2-1 and V is TRBV3-1; 8 bases are shared with TRBD1. V was clipped by 4 bases and J by 7 bases; unmatched bases: 9. This CDR3 is 15 amino acids long. In germline, CDR1 is LGHDT, CDR2 YNNKEL (reference sequence). CDR3 sequence reads: CASSLDRVQSNEQFF. The CDR3 DNA sequence: TGTGCCAGCAGCCTGGACAGGGTTCAATCAAATGAGCAGTTCTTC.

This clonotype was recorded many times. The chain uses TRBV20-1 and TRBJ2-5; D is unclear. Per the germline V gene, CDR1 is DFQATT and CDR2 is SNEGSKA (reference sequence). The V and J ends lost 3 bases and 4 bases respectively, with 3 bases between them. This CDR3 has 10 residues. CDR3: CSARLETQYF. For the CDR3, the DNA is TGCAGTGCTAGGTTAGAGACCCAGTACTTC.

This clonotype was seen a few times. One junction end disagrees with the germline gene, perhaps due to a read error. The CDR3, as DNA: TGTGCCAGCAGCTTAAGCGGGGGGGCCTCCCACAATGAGCAGTTCTTC. Translated, it gives CASSLSGGASHNEQFF. The V and J genes are TRBV7-3 and TRBJ2-1, with TRBD2 identical over 9 bases. The CDR3 extends over 16 amino acids. Per the germline V gene, CDR1 is SGHTA and CDR2 is FQGTGA.

V usage is TRBV7-2 and J usage is TRBJ2-7; TRBD2 matches at 14 bases. Germline CDR1 is SGHTA and CDR2 is FQGNSA. The CDR3 is 15 amino acids. Trimming took 5 bases from V and 6 from J; bases not matched to a gene: 6. The CDR3 is CASSPTGLAGAEQYF. The CDR3 nucleotides are TGTGCCAGCAGCCCCACGGGACTAGCGGGAGCCGAGCAGTACTTC. The entire variable domain, with the rest obtained from reference TRBV7-2 and TRBJ2-7, is as follows: GAGVSQSPSNKVTEKGKDVELRCDPISGHTALYWYRQSLGQGLEFLIYFQGNSAPDKSGLPSDRFSAERTGGSVSTLTIQRTQQEDSAVYLCASSPTGLAGAEQYFGPGTRLTVT.

The genes are TRBV7-9 and TRBJ2-3; D may be TRBD2 (6 bases). This CDR3 comprises 16 residues. Germline values: CDR1 SEHNR, CDR2 FQNEAQ (reference sequence). V dropped 5 bases and J dropped 0 bases, with 15 bases sitting between them. CDR3 sequence (DNA): TGTGCCAGCAGCGGCCGCGGGACCAGGAGCACAGATACGCAGTATTTT. Translation gives CASSGRGTRSTDTQYF.

This clonotype turned up a few times. V usage is TRBV10-3 and J usage is TRBJ1-2; D possibly corresponds to TRBD1 (5 bases). Trimming left V 7 bases short and J 6 bases short, with 27 bases between. Germline values: CDR1 ENHRY, CDR2 SYGVKD. CDR3 length equals 17 residues. DNA for the CDR3: TGTGCCATCAATTCGGGGCTGGTAACGGGACCGATAAATGGCTACACCTTC. Its protein product is CAINSGLVTGPINGYTF.

This sequence joins TRBV5-1 and TRBJ1-1; D is unresolved. The germline CDR1 and CDR2 sequences are SGHRS and YFSETQ. This CDR3 has 14 amino acids. The V end lost 4 bases, the J end lost 1 base, and 11 bases lay between the germline ends. This chain's CDR3 is CASSMSTGNTEAFF. The CDR3 DNA is TGCGCCAGCAGCATGTCCACCGGGAACACTGAAGCTTTCTTT.

The chain carries TRBV20-1 and TRBJ2-1; 9 bases match TRBD1. This CDR3 is 12 amino acids long. The ends lost 7 bases at V and 6 bases at J; junction bases unmatched: 4. Germline V lookup: CDR1 DFQATT, CDR2 SNEGSKA (reference sequence). CDR3 DNA: TGCAGTGGGACAGGGGTGGGCAATGAGCAGTTCTTC. This gives the protein CSGTGVGNEQFF.

In its sample, this clonotype was seen many times. The V and J genes are TRBV6-5 and TRBJ1-6; D remains unclear. Germline loops: CDR1 MNHEY, CDR2 SVGAGI. V dropped 8 bases and J dropped 7 bases, with 24 bases sitting between them. The CDR3 loop spans 17 amino acids. This chain's CDR3 is CASSFKRPRAANSPLHF. CDR3 DNA: TGTGCCAGCTCATTTAAAAGACCCCGGGCCGCCAATTCACCCCTCCACTTT.

The rearrangement links TRBV28 to TRBJ1-5, with unresolved D. Germline V gene sequence: CDR1 MDHEN, CDR2 SYDVKM. This CDR3 has 14 residues. V gave up 3 bases and J gave up 4 bases, with 10 bases separating them. The CDR3 DNA sequence: TGTGCCAGCAGTTTGGTCGCAAATAATCAGCCCCAGCATTTT. The encoded protein is CASSLVANNQPQHF.

CDR3 in amino acids: CASSQRQGIQPQHF. The CDR3 DNA reads TGTGCCAGCAGCCAGAGACAGGGTATTCAGCCCCAGCATTTT. This sequence joins TRBV7-6 and TRBJ1-5, with 7 bases matching TRBD1. Germline V gives CDR1 SGHVS, CDR2 FNYEAQ. V gave up 5 bases and J gave up 6 bases; unmatched junction bases: 7. The CDR3 extends over 14 amino acids.

This clonotype has just a few counts. CDR3 DNA sequence: TGCAGTGCTAGAGATCCCCGGGGAACTGGGACTTTCTTAGATACGCAGTATTTT. It translates to CSARDPRGTGTFLDTQYF. This chain joins TRBV20-1 and TRBJ2-3; perhaps TRBD2 as D (6 bases). V lost 0 bases and J 5 bases, leaving 24 bases between the germline ends. Germline V gene lookup returns CDR1 DFQATT and CDR2 SNEGSKA (reference sequence). This CDR3 contains 18 residues.

This clonotype was seen only a few times. J is TRBJ2-6 and V is TRBV20-1, with D possibly TRBD2 on 5 matching bases. Deletions cut 4 bases from V and 3 bases from J, with 22 bases between. Germline CDR1 is DFQATT and CDR2 is SNEGSKA (reference sequence). The CDR3 contains 18 residues. The CDR3, as DNA: TGCAGTGCTATTGAGGGAGTACCCCAGAGTGGTGGGGCCAACGTCCTGACTTTC. Its protein is CSAIEGVPQSGGANVLTF.

Ten or more counts support this clonotype. The rearrangement joins TRBV6-4 to TRBJ2-3; TRBD2 matches 8 bases. From germline, CDR1 is MRHNA and CDR2 SNTAGT. The CDR3 is 14 residues long. V was pared by 5 bases and J by 1 base, with 2 bases of the junction left unmatched. The CDR3 spells CASSPAGGTDTQYF. The DNA of the CDR3 is TGTGCCAGCAGTCCAGCGGGAGGCACAGATACGCAGTATTTT.

This clonotype was found many times. This chain uses TRBV18 with TRBJ1-4; no reliable D call. The CDR3 length is 13 residues. The germline V gene has CDR1 KGHSH and CDR2 LQKENI. Trimming cost V 5 bases and J 8 bases, with 12 bases left between them. Written as DNA, the CDR3 is TGTGCCAGCTCAACTCAACTAGGGGAAAAACTGTTTTTT. Encoded protein: CASSTQLGEKLFF.

The sample holds many counts of this clonotype. V is TRBV20-1 and J is TRBJ2-3; D perhaps matches TRBD1 (6 bases). V gave up 0 bases and J gave up 4 bases, with 17 bases separating them. CDR1 is DFQATT and CDR2 is SNEGSKA in the germline V gene (reference sequence). The CDR3 totals 16 residues. CDR3 amino acids: CSARDQSRGIPDTQYF. The DNA of the CDR3 is TGCAGTGCTAGAGATCAGAGCAGGGGTATCCCAGATACGCAGTATTTT.

The CDR3 DNA reads TGTGCCAGCAGCGCCAGAGGGACAGGGATCGACGAGCAGTACTTC. It codes for CASSARGTGIDEQYF. The rearrangement joins TRBV7-9 to TRBJ2-7, with 9 bases that match TRBD1. The ends lost 5 bases at V and 5 bases at J; junction bases unmatched: 10. Per the germline V gene, CDR1 is SEHNR and CDR2 is FQNEAQ (reference sequence). This CDR3 region has 15 residues.

The V gene is TRBV27, the J gene TRBJ2-7; the D gene is possibly TRBD1 (6 bases). Germline CDR1 MNHEY, CDR2 SMNVEV (reference sequence). CDR3 length: 15 residues. Trimming pared 5 bases from V and 5 bases from J, leaving 19 bases between. CDR3 bases: TGTGCCAGCAGTCAACCGGGACAACTACCCCACGAGCAGTACTTC. It translates to CASSQPGQLPHEQYF.

In its sample, this clonotype was seen a few times. The chain employs TRBV2 and TRBJ1-6; D is possibly TRBD1 (5 bases). This CDR3 region has 15 residues. The V and J ends lost 3 bases and 7 bases respectively, with 13 bases between them. Germline CDR1 reads SNHLY; CDR2 reads FYNNEI. CDR3 sequence reads: CASSERGPDNSPLHF. The CDR3 DNA sequence: TGTGCCAGCAGTGAGAGGGGCCCGGACAATTCACCCCTCCACTTT. The variable domain in full, with the rest retrieved from reference TRBV2 and TRBJ1-6, is EPEVTQTPSHQVTQMGQEVILRCVPISNHLYFYWYRQILGQKVEFLVSFYNNEISEKSEIFDDQFSVERPDGSNFTLKIRSTKLEDSAMYFCASSERGPDNSPLHFGNGTRLTVT.

This clonotype was observed a handful of times. This CDR3 reads CASSLEERSDTQYF. The CDR3 bases are TGCGCCAGCAGCTTGGAGGAGCGTTCAGATACGCAGTATTTT. The chain is built from TRBV5-1 and TRBJ2-3; D ambiguous. This CDR3 spans 14 amino acids. Trimming took 0 bases from V and 4 from J, leaving 9 bases between them. The germline CDR1 and CDR2 sequences are SGHRS and YFSETQ.

Only a few counts were recorded for this clonotype. This chain links TRBV5-5 with TRBJ2-1, with 9 positions matching TRBD2. The germline V gene encodes CDR1 SGHKS and CDR2 YYEKEE (reference sequence). V was clipped by 4 bases and J by 2 bases; unmatched bases: 4. The length of the CDR3 is 15 residues. The CDR3 nucleotides are TGTGCCAGCAGCATGACTAGCGGCACCTACAATGAGCAGTTCTTC. It codes for CASSMTSGTYNEQFF.

Here the CDR3 DNA reads TGCGCCAGCAGCCCATCAGGGTCCGGGGAGCTGTTTTTT. Its protein product is CASSPSGSGELFF. J is TRBJ2-2 and V is TRBV5-1; possibly TRBD1 for D (5 bases). The CDR3 is made up of 13 amino acids. V was cut by 4 bases and J by 6 bases, with 10 bases left in between. The V gene's germline CDR1 is SGHRS and CDR2 YFSETQ.

The chain carries TRBV18 and TRBJ1-6, with D tentatively TRBD1 (5 bases). CDR1 is KGHSH, CDR2 LQKENI, per germline. The CDR3 has 15 residues. The V gene lost 2 bases and the J gene lost 8 bases, with 13 bases spanning the gap. CDR3 protein: CASSPVERGDSPLHF. CDR3 bases: TGTGCCAGCTCACCAGTGGAGAGGGGTGATTCACCCCTCCACTTT.

This clonotype has at least ten counts. CDR3 DNA sequence: TGTGCCAGCAGCCCAACCTTGCGGGGTAAACGAGAGACCCAGTACTTC. The encoded protein is CASSPTLRGKRETQYF. The rearrangement links TRBV5-6 to TRBJ2-5, with a weak D call TRBD2 (6 bases). V was pared by 4 bases and J by 4 bases, with 20 bases between. This CDR3 spans 16 amino acids. Germline V gives CDR1 SGHDT, CDR2 YYEEEE.

This clonotype has more than one count but fewer than ten. The V and J genes are TRBV20-1 and TRBJ2-2; D gene unclear. There are 14 residues in the CDR3. CDR1 is DFQATT and CDR2 is SNEGSKA in the germline V gene (reference sequence). Trimming left V 1 base short and J 1 base short, with 7 bases between. This CDR3 is CSARVLWNTGELFF. The CDR3 region has the DNA TGCAGTGCTAGAGTTTTATGGAACACCGGGGAGCTGTTTTTT.

The V and J genes are TRBV11-1 and TRBJ1-6; D not certain. This CDR3 has 13 amino acids. Germline lookup yields CDR1 SGHAT and CDR2 FQDESV (reference sequence). V lost 3 bases and J lost 6, with 6 bases in between. DNA for the CDR3: TGTGCCAGCAGCTTCCAGGTTAATTCACCCCTCCACTTT. Residues: CASSFQVNSPLHF.